This T cell receptor (beta chain) was recovered during a study of CXCR3-negative and CXCR3-positive naive CD8 T cells. CDR1 is MDHEN, CDR2 SYDVKM, per germline. The CDR3 is 15 residues long. Concerning this clonotype itself: Its antigen is still unknown.

Whole-study findings and limits: CXCR3-expressing naive cells carried TRB CDR3s more hydrophobic than those of CXCR3-negative naive cells.

UMI-labeled 5' RACE TRB cDNA libraries were prepared from the cells. No DNA is given; TCRdb re-called the 5' RACE reads and lists each CDR3 protein once. The specimen's table records about 45,000 distinct CDR3 sequences. Sequencing input: naive CXCR3- CD8+ T cells from blood. Indicated subset: CD45RO-CCR7+CD27+CD95- naive CD8+ T cells lacking CXCR3 (TNR3-). The receptor was derived from a human donor in good health. Some clones in this sample may be carry-over from other donors' samples. The chain uses TRBV28 and TRBJ2-5; TCRdb's D call, TRBD2, is unchecked because there is no DNA. This CDR3 reads CASTPSGGPKETQYF.